Below are 30 T cell receptor beta chains sequenced from a single sample in a study of shared clonotypes between healthy human individuals. Here immunoSEQ multiplex PCR was the method, and the copy in TCRdb shows in-frame clones only, minus some. The sample has some 2.1 million clones, just under 95% seen once. The naive CD8 population came from CD45RO-negative cells selected for CCR7, without terminally differentiated effector memory CD45RA+ cells. Sequenced material: naive CD8+ T cells sorted from blood. Receptors were obtained from a young man in good health.

The gene calls are TRBV28 and TRBJ2-7; possible D gene TRBD2, 5 bases. The CDR3 totals 14 residues. Looked up from germline, CDR1 is MDHEN and CDR2 is SYDVKM. V gave up 6 bases and J gave up 5 bases, with 17 bases separating them. Here the CDR3 reads CASSPDLILNEQYF. The CDR3, as DNA: TGTGCCAGCAGCCCGGACTTGATTCTTAACGAGCAGTACTTC.

The chain joins TRBV5-6 to TRBJ1-1; D unresolved. The CDR3 is 12 residues long. In germline, CDR1 is SGHDT, CDR2 YYEEEE. The V and J ends lost 9 bases and 4 bases respectively, with 13 bases between them. The CDR3 region is CATAVSGTEAFF. The CDR3, as DNA: TGTGCCACGGCAGTTAGCGGCACTGAAGCTTTCTTT. The full variable domain, with the rest looked up from reference TRBV5-6 and TRBJ1-1, is DAGVTQSPTHLIKTRGQQVTLRCSPKSGHDTVSWYQQALGQGPQFIFQYYEEEERQRGNFPDRFSGHQFPNYSSELNVNALLLGDSALYLCATAVSGTEAFFGQGTRLTVV.

This clone turned up a few times. The chain is built from TRBV9 and TRBJ1-6; no definite D call. Germline CDR1 SGDLS, CDR2 YYNGEE. Between the trimmed V and J ends, which lost 0 bases and 9 bases, there was a span of 4 bases. The CDR3 is made up of 12 amino acids. The CDR3 sequence: CASSVAPSPLHF. The CDR3, as DNA: TGTGCCAGCAGCGTAGCCCCTTCACCCCTCCACTTT.

This sequence joins TRBV7-9 and TRBJ1-1, with D perhaps TRBD1 (6 bases). V was trimmed by 6 bases and J by 0 bases, leaving 20 bases between them. Germline CDR1 is SEHNR and CDR2 is FQNEAQ (reference sequence). The CDR3 has 17 residues. CDR3 sequence reads: CASSSRVGGEMNTEAFF. In DNA, the CDR3 is TGTGCCAGCAGTAGTAGGGTAGGGGGTGAGATGAACACTGAAGCTTTCTTT.

The chain carries TRBV19 and TRBJ1-5; TRBD1 is a possible D gene (6 bases). CDR3 size: 14 residues. V was shortened by 7 bases and J by 3 bases, with 13 bases between the two germline ends. The germline V gene has CDR1 LNHDA and CDR2 SQIVND (reference sequence). CDR3 amino acids: CASKPQGYNQPQHF. CDR3 sequence (DNA): TGTGCCAGTAAGCCACAGGGATACAATCAGCCCCAGCATTTT.

The V and J genes are TRBV11-1 and TRBJ2-7; weak D call: TRBD1 (5 bases). The CDR3 spans 15 residues. Germline V gene sequence: CDR1 SGHAT, CDR2 FQDESV (reference sequence). V gave up 3 bases and J gave up 7 bases, with 19 bases separating them. The CDR3 DNA sequence: TGTGCCAGCAGCTTGGACAATCCAGGTATAGGGGAGCAGTACTTC. This sequence encodes CASSLDNPGIGEQYF.

The chain joins TRBV18 to TRBJ2-7; possibly TRBD2 for D (5 bases). The CDR3 covers 15 residues. CDR1 and CDR2 from the germline V gene are KGHSH and LQKENI. V shed 3 bases and J shed 2 bases, with 14 bases lying between them. This CDR3 is CASSPSSDLPYEQYF. Here the CDR3 DNA reads TGTGCCAGCTCACCTAGCTCGGACTTACCCTACGAGCAGTACTTC. Drawing the rest from reference TRBV18 and TRBJ2-7, the complete variable domain is NAGVMQNPRHLVRRRGQEARLRCSPMKGHSHVYWYRQLPEEGLKFMVYLQKENIIDESGMPKERFSAEFPKEGPSILRIQQVVRGDSAAYFCASSPSSDLPYEQYFGPGTRLTVT.

The V and J genes are TRBV6-6 and TRBJ1-1; no definite D call. Germline values: CDR1 MNHNY, CDR2 SVGAGI (reference sequence). The CDR3 consists of 14 residues. The V end was cut by 2 bases, the J end by 6 bases, with 13 bases between. The CDR3 is CASSYPAGSAEAFF. The CDR3 region has the DNA TGTGCCAGCAGTTACCCGGCCGGGTCGGCTGAAGCTTTCTTT.

As regards this clone: The junction departs from the called germline gene at one end, perhaps through a read error. The chain combines TRBV7-7 with TRBJ2-7; 7 bases are a match to TRBD1. This CDR3 region has 16 residues. Germline assignment: CDR1 SSHAT and CDR2 FNYEAQ (reference sequence). CDR3 loop: CASSPLEQGSIKRGYF. The CDR3 DNA sequence: TGTGCTAGCAGCCCGCTGGAACAGGGGTCTATCAAAAGGGGGTACTTC.

The chain recombines TRBV5-8 with TRBJ2-1; 8 bases agree with TRBD2. CDR1 and CDR2 from the germline V gene are SGHTS and YDEGEE. The length of the CDR3 is 15 residues. V trimming: 0 bases; J trimming: 2 bases; junction bases outside the gene matches: 1. DNA of the CDR3: TGTGCCAGCAGCTTGGAGACTAGCGCCTACAATGAGCAGTTCTTC. This translates into CASSLETSAYNEQFF. Variable domain in full (rest from reference TRBV5-8 and TRBJ2-1): EAGVTQSPTHLIKTRGQQATLRCSPISGHTSVYWYQQALGLGLQFLLWYDEGEERNRGNFPPRFSGRQFPNYSSELNVNALELEDSALYLCASSLETSAYNEQFFGPGTRLTVL.

This chain connects TRBV10-3 to TRBJ1-2, with 7 bases aligning to TRBD1. V lost 3 bases to trimming and J lost 0 bases; unmatched junction nucleotides: 10. Germline V gene data show CDR1 as ENHRY and CDR2 as SYGVKD. The CDR3 runs to 17 residues. CDR3 bases: TGTGCCATCAGTGACCCCGGGACAGACGGTTCTAACTATGGCTACACCTTC. Its translation: CAISDPGTDGSNYGYTF.

With respect to this clone: The sample carries other DNA sequences with the same CDR3. V gene TRBV4-1 combines with J gene TRBJ2-7, with unresolved D. CDR3 length equals 14 residues. The ends were cut back, 0 bases at V and 0 bases at J, with 6 bases in the middle. Germline assignment: CDR1 MGHRA and CDR2 YSYEKL. The chain's CDR3 is CASSQEGSSYEQYF. Written as DNA, the CDR3 is TGCGCCAGCAGCCAAGAAGGGTCCTCCTACGAGCAGTACTTC.

The V call is TRBV6-1, the J call TRBJ2-3; TRBD1 matches 7 bases. Trimming took 3 bases from V and 2 from J; bases not matched to a gene: 8. Germline V gene sequence: CDR1 MNHNS, CDR2 SASEGT. This CDR3 has 16 residues. The CDR3 sequence: CASSERDRGYTDTQYF. In nucleotides, the CDR3 is TGTGCCAGCAGTGAGAGGGACAGAGGATACACAGATACGCAGTATTTT.

The rearrangement links TRBV7-2 to TRBJ2-7; D gene ambiguous. Trimming pared 5 bases from V and 3 bases from J, leaving 8 bases between. This CDR3 region has 12 residues. CDR1 and CDR2 from the germline V gene are SGHTA and FQGNSA. CDR3 nucleotides: TGTGCCAGCAGCCCAAACTTCTACGAGCAGTACTTC. Its translation is CASSPNFYEQYF.

The J gene is TRBJ1-1, the V gene TRBV5-6; D gene ambiguous. The V gene's germline CDR1 is SGHDT and CDR2 YYEEEE. Deletions cut 4 bases from V and 2 bases from J, with 9 bases between. The CDR3 length is 13 residues. CDR3 sequence (DNA): TGTGCCAGCAGCCCGAACGGAAACACTGAAGCTTTCTTT. Its translation: CASSPNGNTEAFF.

The chain combines TRBV2 with TRBJ1-2; perhaps TRBD1 as D (5 bases). Germline V CDR1 and CDR2: SNHLY, FYNNEI. V lost 6 bases and J 3 bases, leaving 14 bases between the germline ends. The CDR3 contains 14 residues. CDR3 loop: CASSKSGGDYGYTF. CDR3 DNA sequence: TGTGCCAGCAGCAAATCCGGGGGAGACTATGGCTACACCTTC.

The chain's CDR3 is CASIGSGSYQETQYF. DNA of the CDR3: TGTGCCAGCATCGGGAGCGGTAGTTACCAAGAGACCCAGTACTTC. The rearrangement uses TRBV11-2 and TRBJ2-5; maybe TRBD2 (6 bases). The V gene lost 7 bases and the J gene lost 0 bases, with 15 bases spanning the gap. The CDR3 consists of 15 residues. Germline CDR1 and CDR2: SGHAT and FQNNGV. The variable domain in full, with the rest retrieved from reference TRBV11-2 and TRBJ2-5, is EAGVAQSPRYKIIEKRQSVAFWCNPISGHATLYWYQQILGQGPKLLIQFQNNGVVDDSQLPKDRFSAERLKGVDSTLKIQPAKLEDSAVYLCASIGSGSYQETQYFGPGTRLLVL.

The rearrangement links TRBV30 to TRBJ2-5, with 11 bases lining up with TRBD2. The CDR3 is made up of 16 amino acids. CDR1 GTSNPN and CDR2 SVGIG come from the germline V gene (reference sequence). V shed 3 bases, J shed 7 bases, and the junction held 13 bases outside the gene matches. The CDR3 nucleotides read TGTGCCTGGAGGATTAATAGCGGGGGGGCGTTAGGGACCCAGTACTTC. Amino acids: CAWRINSGGALGTQYF.

The chain uses TRBV7-9 and TRBJ2-5; D is undetermined. This CDR3 comprises 13 residues. From germline, CDR1 is SEHNR and CDR2 FQNEAQ (reference sequence). The V gene lost 7 bases and the J gene lost 5 bases, with 14 bases spanning the gap. The CDR3 loop reads CASTTMGLETQYF. CDR3 nucleotides: TGTGCCAGCACCACAATGGGTCTGGAGACCCAGTACTTC.

This chain joins TRBV7-9 and TRBJ2-1; D is uncertain. V lost 5 bases and J 8 bases, leaving 10 bases between the germline ends. This CDR3 contains 12 residues. Per the germline V gene, CDR1 is SEHNR and CDR2 is FQNEAQ (reference sequence). For the CDR3, the DNA is TGTGCCAGCAGCGGGATAGAACATGAGCAGTTCTTC. Translating it yields CASSGIEHEQFF.

The genes are TRBV12-5 and TRBJ2-5; possibly TRBD1 for D (7 bases). This CDR3 spans 14 amino acids. Germline V gene data show CDR1 as LGHNT and CDR2 as FRNRAP. V dropped 5 bases and J dropped 5 bases, with 15 bases sitting between them. DNA of the CDR3: TGTGCTAGTGGTCCTGGAGGGGGCGTGGAGACCCAGTACTTC. This translates into CASGPGGGVETQYF.

V usage is TRBV7-6 and J usage is TRBJ2-3, with 15 bases fitting TRBD2. The CDR3 is 17 residues long. The V and J ends lost 5 bases and 4 bases, in that order; junction bases with no gene match: 7. The germline gives CDR1 SGHVS, CDR2 FNYEAQ. CDR3 loop: CASSEGTSGRFADTQYF. The CDR3 DNA is TGTGCCAGCAGCGAGGGGACTAGCGGGAGGTTCGCAGATACGCAGTATTTT.

The rearrangement links TRBV9 to TRBJ1-1; tentatively, D is TRBD1 (5 bases). This CDR3 is built from 15 residues. The V and J ends lost 0 bases and 1 base respectively, with 10 bases between them. The V gene's germline CDR1 is SGDLS and CDR2 YYNGEE. This CDR3 is CASSVGGASNTEAFF. In nucleotides, the CDR3 is TGTGCCAGCAGCGTAGGAGGGGCCTCGAACACTGAAGCTTTCTTT.

The J gene is TRBJ2-7, the V gene TRBV5-5, with no clear D. The CDR3 length is 13 residues. Germline values: CDR1 SGHKS, CDR2 YYEKEE (reference sequence). Trimming took 2 bases from V and 2 from J, leaving 8 bases between them. Written as DNA, the CDR3 is TGTGCCAGCAGCTTCCCCGAACCCTACGAGCAGTACTTC. Its protein product is CASSFPEPYEQYF.

A single count supports this clone. This chain's CDR3 is CATSEGQALYEQYF. Here the CDR3 DNA reads TGTGCCACTAGCGAGGGACAGGCCTTATACGAGCAGTACTTC. The gene calls are TRBV27 and TRBJ2-7; TRBD1 aligns across 8 bases. Germline CDR1 is MNHEY and CDR2 is SMNVEV (reference sequence). The CDR3 covers 14 residues. V lost 10 bases, J lost 4 bases, and 12 bases stayed unmatched.

The rearrangement uses TRBV2 and TRBJ1-6; D is uncertain. Trimming removed 4 bases from V and 0 bases from J, with 13 bases in between. Germline V CDR1 and CDR2: SNHLY, FYNNEI. This CDR3 region has 17 residues. The CDR3 nucleotides read TGTGCCAGCAGTGTCAGGCAGGCGAGCTCCTATAATTCACCCCTCCACTTT. Translation: CASSVRQASSYNSPLHF.

This clone has more than one count but fewer than ten. The sample has other DNA sequences that encode this CDR3 too. The rearrangement links TRBV9 to TRBJ2-5; D unresolved. V was clipped by 3 bases and J by 0 bases, with 3 bases between them. CDR3 length: 12 amino acids. The germline gives CDR1 SGDLS, CDR2 YYNGEE. As DNA, the CDR3 is TGTGCCAGCAGCGCCAACCAAGAGACCCAGTACTTC. This encodes CASSANQETQYF.

J is TRBJ2-7 and V is TRBV7-2; D ambiguous. Germline lookup yields CDR1 SGHTA and CDR2 FQGNSA. This CDR3 comprises 11 residues. Trimming stripped 6 bases from V and 1 base from J, with 4 bases between. The CDR3 here is CASSKSYEQYF. CDR3 nucleotide sequence: TGTGCCAGCAGTAAGTCCTACGAGCAGTACTTC.

The V and J genes are TRBV7-9 and TRBJ2-2; perhaps TRBD2 as D (6 bases). Germline assignment: CDR1 SEHNR and CDR2 FQNEAQ (reference sequence). This CDR3 spans 15 amino acids. V shed 3 bases and J shed 1 base, with 9 bases lying between them. The CDR3 nucleotides read TGTGCCAGCAGCTTCATAGCGGAGAACACCGGGGAGCTGTTTTTT. This translates into CASSFIAENTGELFF.

This clone came up once. This chain uses TRBV18 with TRBJ2-2; D gene ambiguous. The ends were cut back, 3 bases at V and 4 bases at J, with 12 bases in the middle. The germline gives CDR1 KGHSH, CDR2 LQKENI. This CDR3 spans 15 amino acids. CDR3 coding DNA: TGTGCCAGCTCACCCACTACTGGCCTCACCGGGGAGCTGTTTTTT. Its protein is CASSPTTGLTGELFF.